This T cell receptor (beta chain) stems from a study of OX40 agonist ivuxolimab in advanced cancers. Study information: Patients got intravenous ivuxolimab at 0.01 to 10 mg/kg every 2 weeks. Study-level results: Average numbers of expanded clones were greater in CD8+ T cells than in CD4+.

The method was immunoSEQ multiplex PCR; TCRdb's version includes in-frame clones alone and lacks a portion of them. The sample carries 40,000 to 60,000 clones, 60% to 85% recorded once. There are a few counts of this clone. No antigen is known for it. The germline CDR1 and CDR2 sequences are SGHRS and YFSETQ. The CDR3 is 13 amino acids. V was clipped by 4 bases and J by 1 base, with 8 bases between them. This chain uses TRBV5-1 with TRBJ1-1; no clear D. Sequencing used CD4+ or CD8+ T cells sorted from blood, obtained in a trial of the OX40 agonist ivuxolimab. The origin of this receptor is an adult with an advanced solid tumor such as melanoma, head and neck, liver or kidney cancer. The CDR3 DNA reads TGCGCCAGCAGCCGTTCTACGAACACTGAAGCTTTCTTT. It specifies CASSRSTNTEAFF.